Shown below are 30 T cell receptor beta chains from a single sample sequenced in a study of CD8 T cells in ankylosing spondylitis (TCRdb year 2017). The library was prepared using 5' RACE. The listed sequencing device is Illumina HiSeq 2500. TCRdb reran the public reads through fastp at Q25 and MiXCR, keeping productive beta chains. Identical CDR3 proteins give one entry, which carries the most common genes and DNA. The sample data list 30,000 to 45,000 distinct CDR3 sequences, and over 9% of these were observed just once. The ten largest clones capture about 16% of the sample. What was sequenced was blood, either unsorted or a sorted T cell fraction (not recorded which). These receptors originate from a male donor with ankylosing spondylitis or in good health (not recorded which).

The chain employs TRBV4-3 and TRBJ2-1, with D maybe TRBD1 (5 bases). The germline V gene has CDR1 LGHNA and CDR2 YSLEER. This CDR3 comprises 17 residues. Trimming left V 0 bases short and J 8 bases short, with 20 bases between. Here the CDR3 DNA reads TGCGCCAGCAGCCAAGAAGGGGTGGTGTTAGCAGAGCATGAGCAGTTCTTC. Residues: CASSQEGVVLAEHEQFF.

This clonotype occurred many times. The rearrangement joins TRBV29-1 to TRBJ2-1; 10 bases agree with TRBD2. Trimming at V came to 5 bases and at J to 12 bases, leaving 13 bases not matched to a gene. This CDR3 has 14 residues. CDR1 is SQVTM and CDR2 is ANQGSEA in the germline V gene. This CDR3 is CSVTAGTSAGGQFF. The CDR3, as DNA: TGCAGCGTTACCGCAGGGACTAGCGCCGGGGGGCAGTTCTTC.

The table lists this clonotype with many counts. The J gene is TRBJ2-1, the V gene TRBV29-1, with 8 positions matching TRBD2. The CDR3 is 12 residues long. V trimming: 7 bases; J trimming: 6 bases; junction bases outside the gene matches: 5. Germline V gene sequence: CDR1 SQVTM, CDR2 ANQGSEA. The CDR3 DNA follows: TGCAGCGGTAGCGGGGAGGGCAATGAGCAGTTCTTC. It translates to CSGSGEGNEQFF.

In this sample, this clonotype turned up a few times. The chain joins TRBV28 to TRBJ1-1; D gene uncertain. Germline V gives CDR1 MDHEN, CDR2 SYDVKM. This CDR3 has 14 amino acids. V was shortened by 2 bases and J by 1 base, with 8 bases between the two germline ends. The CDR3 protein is CASSLGKTNTEAFF. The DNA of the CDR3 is TGTGCCAGCAGTTTAGGCAAAACGAACACTGAAGCTTTCTTT.

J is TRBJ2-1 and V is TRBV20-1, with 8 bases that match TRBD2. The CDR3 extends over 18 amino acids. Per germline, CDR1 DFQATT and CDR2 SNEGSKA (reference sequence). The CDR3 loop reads CRGQGPGGDSGSYNEQFF. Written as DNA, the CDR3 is TGCAGGGGCCAAGGTCCGGGAGGGGACTCCGGCTCCTACAATGAGCAGTTCTTC.

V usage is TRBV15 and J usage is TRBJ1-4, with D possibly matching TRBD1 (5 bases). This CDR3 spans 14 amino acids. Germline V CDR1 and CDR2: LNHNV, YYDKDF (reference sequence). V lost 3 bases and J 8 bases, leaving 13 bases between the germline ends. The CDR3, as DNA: TGTGCCACCAGCAGTCGTCGGGGGGACGAAAAACTGTTTTTT. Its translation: CATSSRRGDEKLFF.

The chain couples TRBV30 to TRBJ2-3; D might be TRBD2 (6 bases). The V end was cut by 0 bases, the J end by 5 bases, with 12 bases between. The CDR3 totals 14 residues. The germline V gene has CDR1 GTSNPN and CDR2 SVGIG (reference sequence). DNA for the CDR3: TGTGCCTGGAGTGTAGGTCAGGGAGGAGATACGCAGTATTTT. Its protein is CAWSVGQGGDTQYF.

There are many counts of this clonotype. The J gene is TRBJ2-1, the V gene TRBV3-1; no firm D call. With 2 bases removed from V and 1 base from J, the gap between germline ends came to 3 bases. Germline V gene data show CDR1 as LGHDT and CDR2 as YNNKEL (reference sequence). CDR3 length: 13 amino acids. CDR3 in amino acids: CASSQLSYNEQFF. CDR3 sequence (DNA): TGTGCCAGCAGCCAACTTTCCTACAATGAGCAGTTCTTC.

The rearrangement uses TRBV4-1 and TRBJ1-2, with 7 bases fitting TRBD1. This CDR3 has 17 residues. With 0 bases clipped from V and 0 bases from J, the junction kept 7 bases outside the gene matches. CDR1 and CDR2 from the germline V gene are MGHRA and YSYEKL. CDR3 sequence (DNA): TGCGCCAGCAGCCAAGATTTGAGACAGGGACCTAACTATGGCTACACCTTC. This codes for CASSQDLRQGPNYGYTF.

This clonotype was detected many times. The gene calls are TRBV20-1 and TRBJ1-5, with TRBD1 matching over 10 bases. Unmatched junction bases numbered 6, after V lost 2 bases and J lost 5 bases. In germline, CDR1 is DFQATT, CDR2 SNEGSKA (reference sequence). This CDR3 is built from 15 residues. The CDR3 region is CSARQTGGDDQPQHF. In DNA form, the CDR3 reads TGCAGTGCTAGACAGACAGGGGGCGACGATCAGCCCCAGCATTTT.

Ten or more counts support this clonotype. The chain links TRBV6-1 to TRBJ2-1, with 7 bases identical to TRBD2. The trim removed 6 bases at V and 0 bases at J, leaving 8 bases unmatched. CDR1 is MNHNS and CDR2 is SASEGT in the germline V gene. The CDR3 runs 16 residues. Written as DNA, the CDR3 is TGTGCCAGCAGCCGACGAGCGGGGAGCTCCTACAATGAGCAGTTCTTC. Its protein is CASSRRAGSSYNEQFF.

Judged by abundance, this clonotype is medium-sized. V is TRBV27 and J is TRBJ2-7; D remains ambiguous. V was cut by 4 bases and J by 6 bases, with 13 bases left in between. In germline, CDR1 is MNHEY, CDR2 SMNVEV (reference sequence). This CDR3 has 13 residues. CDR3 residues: CASSSHPLGEQYF. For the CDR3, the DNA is TGTGCCAGCAGTTCCCACCCCCTAGGCGAGCAGTACTTC.

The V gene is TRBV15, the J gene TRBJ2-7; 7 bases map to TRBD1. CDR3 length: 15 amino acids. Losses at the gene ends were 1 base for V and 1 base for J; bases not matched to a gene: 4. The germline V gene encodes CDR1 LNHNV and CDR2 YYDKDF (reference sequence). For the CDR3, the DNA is TGTGCCACCAGCAGAGGGCCGGGACAGTCCTACGAGCAGTACTTC. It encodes CATSRGPGQSYEQYF.

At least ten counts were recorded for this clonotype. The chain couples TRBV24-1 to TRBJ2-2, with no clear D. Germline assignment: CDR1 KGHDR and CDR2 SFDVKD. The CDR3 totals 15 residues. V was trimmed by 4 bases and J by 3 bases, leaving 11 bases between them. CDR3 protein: CATSDPQADTGELFF. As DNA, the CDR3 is TGTGCCACCAGTGACCCGCAGGCAGACACCGGGGAGCTGTTTTTT.

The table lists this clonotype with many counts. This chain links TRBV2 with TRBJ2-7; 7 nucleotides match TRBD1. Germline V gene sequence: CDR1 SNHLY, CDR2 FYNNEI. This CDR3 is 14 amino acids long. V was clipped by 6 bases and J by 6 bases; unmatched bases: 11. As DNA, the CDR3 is TGTGCCAGCAGCGCCGGGACAGCGATACGCGAGCAGTACTTC. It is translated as CASSAGTAIREQYF.

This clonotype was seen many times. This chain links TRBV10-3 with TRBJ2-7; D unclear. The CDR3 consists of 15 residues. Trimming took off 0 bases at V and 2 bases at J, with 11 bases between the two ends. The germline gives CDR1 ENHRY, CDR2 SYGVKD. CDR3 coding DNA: TGTGCCATCAGTGAGTCGAATAGGGTAACCTACGAGCAGTACTTC. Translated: CAISESNRVTYEQYF.

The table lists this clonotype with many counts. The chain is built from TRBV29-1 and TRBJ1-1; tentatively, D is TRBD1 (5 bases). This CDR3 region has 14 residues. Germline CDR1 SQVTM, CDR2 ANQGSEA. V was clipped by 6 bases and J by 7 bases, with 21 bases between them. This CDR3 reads CSVGEGTSGGEAFF. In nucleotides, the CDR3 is TGCAGCGTGGGAGAAGGGACCTCGGGGGGTGAAGCTTTCTTT.

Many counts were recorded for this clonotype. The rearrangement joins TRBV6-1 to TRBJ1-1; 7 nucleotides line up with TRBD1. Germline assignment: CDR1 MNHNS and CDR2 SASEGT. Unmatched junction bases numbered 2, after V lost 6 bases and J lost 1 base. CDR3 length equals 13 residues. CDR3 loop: CASRDRPNTEAFF. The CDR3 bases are TGTGCCAGCAGGGACAGGCCGAACACTGAAGCTTTCTTT.

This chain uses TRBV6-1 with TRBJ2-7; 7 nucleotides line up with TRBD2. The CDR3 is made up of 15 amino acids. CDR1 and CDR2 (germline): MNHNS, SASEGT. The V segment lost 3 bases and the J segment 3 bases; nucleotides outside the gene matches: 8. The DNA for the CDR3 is TGTGCCAGCAGTGATCGGGGGGTGGTATTCTACGAGCAGTACTTC. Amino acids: CASSDRGVVFYEQYF.

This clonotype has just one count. CDR3 DNA sequence: TGCGCCAGCAGCCAAGAGAGGGGGACCGGGGAGCTGTTTTTT. This sequence encodes CASSQERGTGELFF. The chain recombines TRBV4-3 with TRBJ2-2; tentatively, D is TRBD1 (6 bases). Trimming left V 0 bases short and J 5 bases short, with 7 bases between. The CDR3 sequence is 14 residues long. The germline CDR1 and CDR2 sequences are LGHNA and YSLEER.

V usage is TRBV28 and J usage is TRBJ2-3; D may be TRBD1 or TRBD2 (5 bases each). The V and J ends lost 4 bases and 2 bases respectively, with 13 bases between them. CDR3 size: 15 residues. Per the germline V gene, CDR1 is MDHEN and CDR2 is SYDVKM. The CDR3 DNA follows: TGTGCCAGCAGTTCCGGGACCAGAGTCACAGATACGCAGTATTTT. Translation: CASSSGTRVTDTQYF.

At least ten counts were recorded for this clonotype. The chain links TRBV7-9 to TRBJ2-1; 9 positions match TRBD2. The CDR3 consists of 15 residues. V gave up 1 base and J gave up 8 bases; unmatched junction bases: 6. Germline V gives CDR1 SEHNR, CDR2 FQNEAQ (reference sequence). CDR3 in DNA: TGTGCCAGCAGCTTAGTAGCGGGAGACATCGATGAGCAGTTCTTC. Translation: CASSLVAGDIDEQFF.

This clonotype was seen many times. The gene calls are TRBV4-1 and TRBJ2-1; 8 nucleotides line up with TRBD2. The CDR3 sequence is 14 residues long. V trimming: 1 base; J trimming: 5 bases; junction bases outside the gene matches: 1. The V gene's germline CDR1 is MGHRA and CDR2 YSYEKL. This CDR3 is CASSQASGHNEQFF. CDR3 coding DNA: TGCGCCAGCAGCCAAGCTAGCGGGCACAATGAGCAGTTCTTC.

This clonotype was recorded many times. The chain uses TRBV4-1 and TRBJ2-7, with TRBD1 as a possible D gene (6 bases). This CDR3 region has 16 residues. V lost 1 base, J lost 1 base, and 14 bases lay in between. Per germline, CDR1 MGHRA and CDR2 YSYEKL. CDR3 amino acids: CASSQVRTVDSYEQYF. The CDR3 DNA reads TGCGCCAGCAGCCAAGTACGGACAGTCGATTCCTACGAGCAGTACTTC.

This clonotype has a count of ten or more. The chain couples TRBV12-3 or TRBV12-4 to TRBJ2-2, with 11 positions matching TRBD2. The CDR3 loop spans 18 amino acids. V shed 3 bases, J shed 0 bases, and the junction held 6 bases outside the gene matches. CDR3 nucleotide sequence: TGTGCCAGCAGTTTTCCTAGCGGGAGGTTCCCGAACACCGGGGAGCTGTTTTTT. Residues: CASSFPSGRFPNTGELFF.

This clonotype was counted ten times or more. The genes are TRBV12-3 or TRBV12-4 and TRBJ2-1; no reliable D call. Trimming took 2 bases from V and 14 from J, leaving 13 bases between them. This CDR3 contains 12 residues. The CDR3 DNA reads TGTGCCAGCAGTTTAACCGAGCAGTACGAGTTCTTC. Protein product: CASSLTEQYEFF.

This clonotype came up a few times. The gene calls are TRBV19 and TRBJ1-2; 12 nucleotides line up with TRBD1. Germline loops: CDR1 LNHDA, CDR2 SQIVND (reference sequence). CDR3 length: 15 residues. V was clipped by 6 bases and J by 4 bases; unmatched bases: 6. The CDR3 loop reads CASRRDRGLIYGYTF. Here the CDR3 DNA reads TGTGCCAGTAGACGGGACAGGGGGCTTATCTATGGCTACACCTTC.

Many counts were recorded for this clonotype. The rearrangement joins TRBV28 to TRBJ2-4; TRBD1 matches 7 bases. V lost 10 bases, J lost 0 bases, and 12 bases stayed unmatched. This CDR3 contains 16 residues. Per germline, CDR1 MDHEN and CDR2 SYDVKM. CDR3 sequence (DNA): TGTGCCATCGCGACAGGGAGCCTACTAGCCAAAAACATTCAGTACTTC. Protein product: CAIATGSLLAKNIQYF.

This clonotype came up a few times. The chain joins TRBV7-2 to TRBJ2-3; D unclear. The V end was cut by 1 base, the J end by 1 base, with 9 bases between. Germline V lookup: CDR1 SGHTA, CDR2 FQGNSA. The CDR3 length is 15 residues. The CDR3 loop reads CASSLEGLGTDTQYF. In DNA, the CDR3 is TGTGCCAGCAGCTTAGAGGGCCTAGGCACAGATACGCAGTATTTT.

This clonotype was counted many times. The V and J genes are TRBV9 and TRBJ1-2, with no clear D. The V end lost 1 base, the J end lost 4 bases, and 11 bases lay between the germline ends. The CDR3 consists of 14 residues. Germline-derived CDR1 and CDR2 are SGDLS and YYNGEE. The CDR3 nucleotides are TGTGCCAGCAGCGTAAAGCCCTTTACCTATGGCTACACCTTC. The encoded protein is CASSVKPFTYGYTF.